A single sample gave rise to the 15 T cell receptor beta chains below, sequenced in a study of blood T cells in healthy people across ages. Next came a second PCR, run for about 6 to 12 cycles, which used a sample-barcoded 5' primer along with a J-beta primer mix. TCRdb passed the 5' RACE reads through MiXCR, listing each CDR3 protein once. Among about 640,000 distinct CDR3 sequences listed, 40% to 45% were seen once. Sequencing was carried out using blood. The receptors shown here come from a man older than 75 in good health.

This chain links TRBV5-1 with TRBJ2-1, with a possible D match to TRBD1 (8 bases). V lost 5 bases to trimming and J lost 8 bases, with 17 bases between them. Looked up from germline, CDR1 is SGHRS and CDR2 is YFSETQ. The CDR3 covers 14 residues. CDR3 bases: TGCGCCAGCAGGACCAAACAGGGGGGGGATGAGCAGTTCTTC. Residues: CASRTKQGGDEQFF.

The CDR3 is CASRPATGQRNEQYF. In DNA, the CDR3 is TGCGCCAGCAGACCGGCGACCGGACAGCGGAACGAGCAGTACTTC. V usage is TRBV5-1 and J usage is TRBJ2-7; D possibly corresponds to TRBD1 (6 bases). Germline assignment: CDR1 SGHRS and CDR2 YFSETQ. Trimming pared 5 bases from V and 5 bases from J, leaving 20 bases between. The CDR3 runs 15 residues. Together with reference TRBV5-1 and TRBJ2-7, the CDR3 gives the full variable domain: KAGVTQTPRYLIKTRGQQVTLSCSPISGHRSVSWYQQTPGQGLQFLFEYFSETQRNKGNFPGRFSGRQFSNSRSEMNVSTLELGDSALYLCASRPATGQRNEQYFGPGTRLTVT.

The count of this clonotype is one. The chain recombines TRBV12-3 or TRBV12-4 with TRBJ2-7, with D maybe TRBD2 (6 bases). V lost 6 bases and J 5 bases, leaving 14 bases between the germline ends. This CDR3 contains 13 residues. The CDR3 nucleotides are TGTGCCAGCAGCACGACTAGTGGGAACGAGCAGTACTTC. It specifies CASSTTSGNEQYF.

CDR3 nucleotides: TGCAGTGCTAGAGCGAGCCTGAATCAGCCCCAGCATTTT. Residues: CSARASLNQPQHF. V gene TRBV20-1 combines with J gene TRBJ1-5, with D unresolved. CDR1 and CDR2 from the germline V gene are DFQATT and SNEGSKA (reference sequence). The CDR3 has 13 residues. Trimming stripped 1 base from V and 4 bases from J, with 8 bases between.

This sequence joins TRBV14 and TRBJ2-7; D not certain. The CDR3 extends over 15 amino acids. V lost 2 bases and J 4 bases, leaving 15 bases between the germline ends. The germline V gene encodes CDR1 SGHDN and CDR2 FVKESK. Written as DNA, the CDR3 is TGTGCCAGCAGCCAACCCGGAAAAGGAAGGTACGAGCAGTACTTC. Residues: CASSQPGKGRYEQYF. Complete variable domain (other parts from reference TRBV14 and TRBJ2-7): EAGVTQFPSHSVIEKGQTVTLRCDPISGHDNLYWYRRVMGKEIKFLLHFVKESKQDESGMPNNRFLAERTGGTYSTLKVQPAELEDSGVYFCASSQPGKGRYEQYFGPGTRLTVT.

The gene calls are TRBV12-3 or TRBV12-4 and TRBJ2-7; D is possibly TRBD1 (6 bases). With 6 bases removed from V and 2 bases from J, the gap between germline ends came to 23 bases. This CDR3 is built from 17 residues. CDR3 in DNA: TGTGCCAGCAGCCCCCCGACGGGGTTGCAGGGGACCTACGAGCAGTACTTC. Its protein product is CASSPPTGLQGTYEQYF.

This clonotype showed up just a few times. The chain employs TRBV28 and TRBJ2-7, with 8 bases lining up with TRBD1. CDR1 and CDR2 (germline): MDHEN, SYDVKM. J lost 6 bases, V lost 2 bases, and 6 bases had no gene match. The CDR3 has 14 residues. In DNA, the CDR3 is TGTGCCAGCAGTTTACCCCGGACAGGGACCGAGCAGTACTTC. Protein product: CASSLPRTGTEQYF. The variable domain in full, completed from reference TRBV28 and TRBJ2-7, reads DVKVTQSSRYLVKRTGEKVFLECVQDMDHENMFWYRQDPGLGLRLIYFSYDVKMKEKGDIPEGYSVSREKKERFSLILESASTNQTSMYLCASSLPRTGTEQYFGPGTRLTVT.

This clonotype was counted between two and nine times. The CDR3 DNA reads as TGTGCCAGCAGGAGGTCCAGGCAGTACTTC. Translating it yields CASRRSRQYF. The rearrangement joins TRBV21-1 to TRBJ2-5. TRBV21-1 constitutes a pseudogene. The CDR3 length is 10 residues.

For this clonotype: A single base separates this from a much larger clone, so it may be a read error. The rearrangement links TRBV12-3 or TRBV12-4 to TRBJ2-7; D may be TRBD1 (6 bases). The ends were cut back, 2 bases at V and 1 base at J, with 9 bases in the middle. This CDR3 has 14 residues. This chain's CDR3 is CASSLQGKSYEQYF. The CDR3 coding sequence is TGTGCCAGCAGTTTACAGGGGAAGTCCTACGAGCAGTACTTC.

The table lists this clonotype with many counts. The rearrangement uses TRBV29-1 and TRBJ2-1, with 7 positions matching TRBD2. With V trimmed by 8 bases and J by 7 bases, 5 bases remained unmatched. The germline gives CDR1 SQVTM, CDR2 ANQGSEA. The CDR3 extends over 11 amino acids. CDR3 bases: TGCAGCTCGGAACTAGCGAATGAGCAGTTCTTC. Its protein product is CSSELANEQFF.

The chain employs TRBV29-1 and TRBJ2-2; weak D call: TRBD2 (6 bases). Per germline, CDR1 SQVTM and CDR2 ANQGSEA. The CDR3 is 11 residues long. Trimming shortened V by 7 bases and J by 6 bases, and 9 bases separated the two germline ends. This CDR3 is CSGRGAGELFF. CDR3 nucleotide sequence: TGCAGCGGGAGGGGCGCCGGGGAGCTGTTTTTT.

This chain connects TRBV7-2 to TRBJ2-1; a weak D match, TRBD2 (5 bases). Looked up from germline, CDR1 is SGHTA and CDR2 is FQGNSA. V was clipped by 4 bases and J by 8 bases, with 15 bases between them. The CDR3 covers 14 residues. CDR3 region: CASSYLRSGDEQFF. DNA of the CDR3: TGTGCCAGCAGCTATTTGAGGAGCGGCGATGAGCAGTTCTTC. The entire variable domain, with the rest obtained from reference TRBV7-2 and TRBJ2-1, is as follows: GAGVSQSPSNKVTEKGKDVELRCDPISGHTALYWYRQSLGQGLEFLIYFQGNSAPDKSGLPSDRFSAERTGGSVSTLTIQRTQQEDSAVYLCASSYLRSGDEQFFGPGTRLTVL.

The chain joins TRBV12-3 or TRBV12-4 to TRBJ2-3; D is perhaps TRBD2 (6 bases). This CDR3 has 15 amino acids. V dropped 4 bases and J dropped 1 base, with 12 bases sitting between them. The CDR3 region is CASSSVGTGTDTQYF. In DNA form, the CDR3 reads TGTGCCAGCAGTTCCGTTGGGACTGGCACAGATACGCAGTATTTT.

This chain links TRBV25-1 with TRBJ2-3; D might be TRBD1 (5 bases). Germline assignment: CDR1 MGHDK and CDR2 SYGVNS. The V end was cut by 4 bases, the J end by 1 base, with 12 bases between. This CDR3 has 15 amino acids. This CDR3 is CASSAQGWGTDTQYF. CDR3 nucleotides: TGTGCCAGCAGTGCCCAGGGTTGGGGCACAGATACGCAGTATTTT.

This clonotype was seen more than once but under ten times. The genes are TRBV5-1 and TRBJ2-1; 14 bases align to TRBD2. J was trimmed by 8 bases and V by 4 bases; bases with no gene match: 8. Germline loops: CDR1 SGHRS, CDR2 YFSETQ. The CDR3 sequence is 16 residues long. Here the CDR3 DNA reads TGCGCCAGCAGCCGAGTAGGGACTAGCGGGAGTCATGAGCAGTTCTTC. Its translation: CASSRVGTSGSHEQFF.